These 8 T cell receptor beta chains were all obtained from the same sample, sequenced in a study of identifying expanded T cells in peripheral blood. Method: immunoSEQ multiplex PCR; TCRdb's copy keeps in-frame clones and lacks some. The sample lists more than 85,000 clones, about 88% occurring once. Sequenced material: blood. These receptors all come from a person aged 18 to 70 in good health.

The V and J genes are TRBV11-2 and TRBJ1-2; D unresolved. In germline, CDR1 is SGHAT, CDR2 FQNNGV. V gave up 5 bases and J gave up 4 bases, with 8 bases separating them. The CDR3 spans 12 residues. The CDR3 DNA sequence: TGTGCCAGCAGCCCTGTAGGCTATGGCTACACCTTC. It is translated as CASSPVGYGYTF. The whole variable domain, remainder taken from reference TRBV11-2 and TRBJ1-2, is EAGVAQSPRYKIIEKRQSVAFWCNPISGHATLYWYQQILGQGPKLLIQFQNNGVVDDSQLPKDRFSAERLKGVDSTLKIQPAKLEDSAVYLCASSPVGYGYTFGSGTRLTVV.

This sequence joins TRBV6-5 and TRBJ2-1, with 13 bases fitting TRBD2. V lost 4 bases to trimming and J lost 5 bases; unmatched junction nucleotides: 5. The CDR3 is made up of 16 amino acids. Germline-derived CDR1 and CDR2 are MNHEY and SVGAGI. The CDR3 loop is CASSSGTSGKNNEQFF. The CDR3 nucleotides are TGTGCCAGCAGTTCCGGGACTAGCGGGAAAAACAATGAGCAGTTCTTC.

The rearrangement joins TRBV27 to TRBJ2-2, with a possible D match to TRBD2 (5 bases). V shed 5 bases and J shed 0 bases, with 10 bases lying between them. Germline CDR1 is MNHEY and CDR2 is SMNVEV (reference sequence). This CDR3 has 15 residues. CDR3 protein: CASSTEGPNTGELFF. CDR3 bases: TGTGCCAGCAGTACCGAGGGTCCGAACACCGGGGAGCTGTTTTTT.

This chain connects TRBV7-9 to TRBJ2-1; D call uncertain. Germline V CDR1 and CDR2: SEHNR, FQNEAQ (reference sequence). The CDR3 extends over 14 amino acids. The ends were cut back, 5 bases at V and 7 bases at J, with 15 bases in the middle. This CDR3 reads CASSPPAGVNEQFF. The CDR3 DNA reads as TGTGCCAGCAGCCCCCCTGCTGGGGTAAATGAGCAGTTCTTC. The full variable domain, its missing parts supplied by reference TRBV7-9 and TRBJ2-1, is DTGVSQNPRHKITKRGQNVTFRCDPISEHNRLYWYRQTLGQGPEFLTYFQNEAQLEKSRLLSDRFSAERPKGSFSTLEIQRTEQGDSAMYLCASSPPAGVNEQFFGPGTRLTVL.

A note on this clone: The sample carries other DNA sequences with the same CDR3. This chain joins TRBV20-1 and TRBJ2-5; D gene ambiguous. The V gene lost 6 bases and the J gene lost 3 bases, with 5 bases spanning the gap. The V gene's germline CDR1 is DFQATT and CDR2 SNEGSKA (reference sequence). The CDR3 has 10 residues. CDR3 sequence reads: CSASEETQYF. The CDR3 bases are TGCAGTGCGTCAGAAGAGACCCAGTACTTC.

This chain links TRBV4-1 with TRBJ2-2, with D perhaps being TRBD1 or TRBD2 (5 bases each). Trimming removed 2 bases at V and 2 bases at J, with 9 bases between. The CDR3 spans 15 residues. Germline V gene lookup returns CDR1 MGHRA and CDR2 YSYEKL. CDR3 sequence: CASSQSGTNTGELFF. In nucleotides, the CDR3 is TGCGCCAGCAGCCAATCCGGGACCAACACCGGGGAGCTGTTTTTT.

This rearrangement joins TRBV6-5 to TRBJ1-3; no definite D call. Trimming removed 8 bases from V and 1 base from J, with 15 bases in between. This CDR3 is built from 15 residues. Germline CDR1 is MNHEY and CDR2 is SVGAGI. This chain's CDR3 is CASSRSTPSGNTIYF. The CDR3, as DNA: TGTGCCAGCTCGAGGTCTACCCCTTCTGGAAACACCATATATTTT.

This clone was seen more than once but under ten times. J is TRBJ2-1 and V is TRBV29-1; possibly TRBD2 for D (5 bases). Germline CDR1 is SQVTM and CDR2 is ANQGSEA. V lost 5 bases and J lost 2, with 13 bases in between. The CDR3 totals 14 residues. The CDR3 DNA reads as TGCAGCGTTCATGGGAGAGGCACCTACAATGAGCAGTTCTTC. It is translated as CSVHGRGTYNEQFF.